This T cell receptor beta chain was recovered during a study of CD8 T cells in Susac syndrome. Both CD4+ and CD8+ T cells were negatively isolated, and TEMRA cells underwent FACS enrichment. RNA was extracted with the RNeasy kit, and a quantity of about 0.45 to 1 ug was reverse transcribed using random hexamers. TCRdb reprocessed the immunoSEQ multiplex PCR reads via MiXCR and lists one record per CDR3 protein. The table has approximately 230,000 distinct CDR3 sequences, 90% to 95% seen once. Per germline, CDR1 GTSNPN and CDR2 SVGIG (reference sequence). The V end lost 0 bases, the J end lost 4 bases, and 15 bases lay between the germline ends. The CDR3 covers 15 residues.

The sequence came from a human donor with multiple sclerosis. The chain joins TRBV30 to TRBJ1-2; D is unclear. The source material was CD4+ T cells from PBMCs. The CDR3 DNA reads TGTGCCTGGAGTGTTGGGCAGGAGGCCTCCTATGGCTACACCTTC. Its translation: CAWSVGQEASYGYTF.